This T cell receptor beta chain was identified during a study of regulatory dendritic cells for organ transplantation. Data came from immunoSEQ multiplex PCR; TCRdb stores just in-frame clones and leaves some out. The profile shows 3,500 to 4,500 clones, roughly 63% of them singletons. This clone has only a few counts. Its antigen is not known. V shed 3 bases and J 9 bases; nucleotides not matched to a gene: 13. The CDR3 is 18 residues long. CDR1 and CDR2 (germline): MGHDK, SYGVNS. CFSE-labeled sorted T cells met regulatory or mature dendritic cells for approximately 5 days. Broader study findings: Of resting T cell subsets, memory CD8+ had the most alloreactive clonotypes.

This chain uses TRBV25-1 with TRBJ1-6, with 11 positions matching TRBD1. Material: memory CD8+ T cells from blood cultured with regulatory dendritic cells. Documented subset: CD45RO+ memory T cells. This clonotype was sampled from a human donor in good health. CDR3 amino acids: CASSDITRGQGVRSPLHF. CDR3 DNA: TGTGCCAGCAGTGATATCACTCGGGGACAGGGGGTGCGTTCACCCCTCCACTTT.